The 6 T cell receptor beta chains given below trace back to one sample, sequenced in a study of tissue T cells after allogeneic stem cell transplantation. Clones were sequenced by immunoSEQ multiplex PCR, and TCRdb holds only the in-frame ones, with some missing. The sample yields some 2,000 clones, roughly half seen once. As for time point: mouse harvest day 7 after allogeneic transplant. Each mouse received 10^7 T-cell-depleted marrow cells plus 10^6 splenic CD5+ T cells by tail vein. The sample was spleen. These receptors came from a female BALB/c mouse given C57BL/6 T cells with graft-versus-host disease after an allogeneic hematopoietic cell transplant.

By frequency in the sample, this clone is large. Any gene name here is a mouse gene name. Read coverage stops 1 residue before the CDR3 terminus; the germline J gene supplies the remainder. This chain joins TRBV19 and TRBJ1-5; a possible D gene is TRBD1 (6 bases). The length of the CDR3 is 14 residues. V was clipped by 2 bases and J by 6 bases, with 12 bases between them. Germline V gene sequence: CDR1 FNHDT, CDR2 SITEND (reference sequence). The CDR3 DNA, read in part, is TGTGCCAGCAGTATGGGCAGGGGCGCCCAGGCTCCGCTT. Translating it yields CASSMGRGAQAPL. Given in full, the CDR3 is CASSMGRGAQAPLF.

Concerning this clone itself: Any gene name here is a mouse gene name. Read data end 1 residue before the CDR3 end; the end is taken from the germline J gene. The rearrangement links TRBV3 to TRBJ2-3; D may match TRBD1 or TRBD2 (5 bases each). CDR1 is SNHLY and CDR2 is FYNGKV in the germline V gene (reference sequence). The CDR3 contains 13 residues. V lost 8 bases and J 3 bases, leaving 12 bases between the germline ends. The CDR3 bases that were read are TGTGCCAGCGGGACGGGGGAGGCAGAAACGCTGTAT. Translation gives CASGTGEAETLY. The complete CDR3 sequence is CASGTGEAETLYF.

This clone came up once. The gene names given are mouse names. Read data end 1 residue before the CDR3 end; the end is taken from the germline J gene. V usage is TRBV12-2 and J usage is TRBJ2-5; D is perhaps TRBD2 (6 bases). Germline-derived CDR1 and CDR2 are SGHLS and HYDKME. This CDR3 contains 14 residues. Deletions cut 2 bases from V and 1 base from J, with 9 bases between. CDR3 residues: CASSRWGDQDTQYF. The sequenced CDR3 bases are TGTGCCAGCTCTCGCTGGGGAGACCAAGACACCCAGTAC.

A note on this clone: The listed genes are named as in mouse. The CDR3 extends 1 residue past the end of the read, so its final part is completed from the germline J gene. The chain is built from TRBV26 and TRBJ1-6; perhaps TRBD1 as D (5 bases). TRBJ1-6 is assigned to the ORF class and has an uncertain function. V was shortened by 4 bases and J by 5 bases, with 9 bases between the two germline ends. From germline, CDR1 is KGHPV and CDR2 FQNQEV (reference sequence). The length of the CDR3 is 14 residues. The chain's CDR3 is CASSRTGDNSPLYF. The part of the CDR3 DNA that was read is TGTGCCAGCAGTCGAACGGGGGATAATTCGCCCCTCTAC.

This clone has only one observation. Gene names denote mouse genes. The CDR3 loop is CAWRTAAETLYF. The DNA read from the CDR3 is TGTGCCTGGAGGACAGCAGCAGAAACGCTGTAT. The chain carries TRBV31 and TRBJ2-3; possibly TRBD1 for D (5 bases). The read ends 1 residue shy of where the CDR3 ends; the end is completed using the germline J gene. Germline V gene lookup returns CDR1 GKSSPN and CDR2 SITVG. V was trimmed by 3 bases and J by 3 bases, leaving 7 bases between them. The CDR3 sequence is 12 residues long. The whole variable domain, filled in from reference TRBV31 and TRBJ2-3, reads AQTIHQWPVAEIKAVGSPLSLGCTIKGKSSPNLYWYWQATGGTLQQLFYSITVGQVESVVQLNLSASRPKDDQFILSTEKLLLSHSGFYLCAWRTAAETLYFGSGTRLTVL.

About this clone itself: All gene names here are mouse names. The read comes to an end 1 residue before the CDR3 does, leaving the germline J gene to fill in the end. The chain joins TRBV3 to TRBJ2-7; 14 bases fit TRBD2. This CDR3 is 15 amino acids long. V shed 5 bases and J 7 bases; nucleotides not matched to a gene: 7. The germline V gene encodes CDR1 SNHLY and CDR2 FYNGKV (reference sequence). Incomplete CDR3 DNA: TGTGCCAGCAGCCCCGGGACTGGGGGGGCGAGGGAACAGTAC. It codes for CASSPGTGGAREQY. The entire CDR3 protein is CASSPGTGGAREQYF.